What follows are 7 T cell receptor beta chains derived from one specimen sequenced in a study of control samples from healthy donors and cancer patients. The table came from immunoSEQ multiplex PCR; TCRdb's copy has only in-frame clones and leaves some out. This sample has about 110,000 clones; 82% occur once, and the top ten carry around 6.4%. Sequenced input: blood. The receptors were sampled from a man aged 18-30 years in good health.

This clone was detected once. This sequence joins TRBV30 and TRBJ2-7; TRBD1 aligns across 7 bases. V lost 3 bases and J lost 4; bases outside the gene matches: 6. The germline gives CDR1 GTSNPN, CDR2 SVGIG (reference sequence). The length of the CDR3 is 13 residues. CDR3 in amino acids: CAWSWGRGYEQYF. In nucleotides, the CDR3 is TGTGCCTGGAGCTGGGGCAGGGGGTACGAGCAGTACTTC.

The rearrangement uses TRBV4-3 and TRBJ2-1; D not resolved. Trimming took 7 bases from V and 2 from J, leaving 15 bases between them. The CDR3 loop spans 15 amino acids. From germline, CDR1 is LGHNA and CDR2 YSLEER. The CDR3 reads CASTPGVPAYNEQFF. The CDR3 DNA is TGCGCCAGCACTCCTGGGGTGCCAGCCTACAATGAGCAGTTCTTC.

The V call is TRBV19, the J call TRBJ1-1; D remains unclear. The length of the CDR3 is 13 residues. CDR1 and CDR2 (germline): LNHDA, SQIVND (reference sequence). Trimming left V 5 bases short and J 0 bases short, with 7 bases between. CDR3 bases: TGTGCCAGTAGTTCGGGCGTGAACACTGAAGCTTTCTTT. Translated: CASSSGVNTEAFF.

The genes are TRBV29-1 and TRBJ2-1, with TRBD2 matching over 9 bases. Unmatched junction bases numbered 6, after V lost 4 bases and J lost 2 bases. This CDR3 spans 15 amino acids. The germline gives CDR1 SQVTM, CDR2 ANQGSEA. The CDR3 DNA follows: TGCAGCGTTGTTGGGCTAGCGGGGCCCTACAATGAGCAGTTCTTC. It codes for CSVVGLAGPYNEQFF.

The rearrangement joins TRBV14 to TRBJ2-1, with TRBD2 matching 9 bases. CDR3 length: 16 amino acids. Germline V gene lookup returns CDR1 SGHDN and CDR2 FVKESK. V lost 0 bases and J lost 7; bases outside the gene matches: 7. The CDR3 DNA is TGTGCCAGCAGCCAAGATCGGAGACTAGCGGAGAATGAGCAGTTCTTC. Amino acid sequence: CASSQDRRLAENEQFF.

The chain has TRBV4-3 and TRBJ1-1; tentative D call: TRBD1 (6 bases). V was clipped by 1 base and J by 2 bases, with 26 bases between them. The germline CDR1 and CDR2 sequences are LGHNA and YSLEER. The CDR3 spans 20 residues. The CDR3 nucleotides are TGCGCCAGCAGCCAAGGTGGATTCCTTGGGACACTAGTTTCTAACACTGAAGCTTTCTTT. The encoded protein is CASSQGGFLGTLVSNTEAFF.

This clone qualifies as large. This sequence joins TRBV7-2 and TRBJ1-2; a possible D gene is TRBD1 (5 bases). Trimming pared 3 bases from V and 4 bases from J, leaving 12 bases between. This CDR3 has 14 amino acids. Germline V gene sequence: CDR1 SGHTA, CDR2 FQGNSA. CDR3 sequence (DNA): TGTGCCAGCAGCTTGGGGGACGATTTCTATGGCTACACCTTC. It encodes CASSLGDDFYGYTF.